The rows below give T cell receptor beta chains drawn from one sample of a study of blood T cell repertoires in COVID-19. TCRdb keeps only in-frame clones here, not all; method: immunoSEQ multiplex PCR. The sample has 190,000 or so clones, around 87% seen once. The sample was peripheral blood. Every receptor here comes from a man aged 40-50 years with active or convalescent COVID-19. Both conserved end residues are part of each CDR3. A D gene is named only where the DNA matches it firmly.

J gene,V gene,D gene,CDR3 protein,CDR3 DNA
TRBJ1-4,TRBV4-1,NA,CASSQGLANEKLFF,TGCGCCAGCAGCCAAGGGTTAGCTAATGAAAAACTGTTTTTT
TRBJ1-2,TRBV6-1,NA,CASSENRNYGYTF,TGTGCCAGCAGTGAAAACAGGAACTATGGCTACACCTTC
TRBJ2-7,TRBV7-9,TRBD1,CASSLGQGDDEQYF,TGTGCCAGCAGCTTGGGACAGGGTGACGACGAGCAGTACTTC
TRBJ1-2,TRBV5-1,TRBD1,CASSSDRGGGYTF,TGCGCCAGCAGCTCCGACAGGGGAGGTGGCTACACCTTC
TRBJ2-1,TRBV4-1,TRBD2,CASSQDWGGTDEQFF,TGCGCCAGCAGCCAAGATTGGGGAGGGACCGATGAGCAGTTCTTC
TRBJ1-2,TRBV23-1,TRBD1,CASSQSCTGGGYGYTF,TGCGCCAGCAGTCAATCTTGTACAGGGGGTGGGTATGGCTACACCTTC
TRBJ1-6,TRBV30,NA,CAWTGSGSPLHF,TGTGCCTGGACCGGGAGTGGTTCACCCCTCCACTTT
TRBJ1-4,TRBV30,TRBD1,CAWSGTATNEKLFF,TGTGCCTGGAGCGGGACAGCAACTAATGAAAAACTGTTTTTT
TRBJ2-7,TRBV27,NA,CASSLSFEAYEQYF,TGTGCCAGCAGTTTATCTTTTGAGGCCTACGAGCAGTACTTC
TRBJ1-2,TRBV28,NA,CASSLGLLGYTF,TGTGCCAGCAGTTTGGGACTCCTTGGCTACACCTTC
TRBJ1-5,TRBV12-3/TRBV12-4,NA,CASSSQGQPQHF,TGTGCCAGCAGTTCGCAGGGTCAGCCCCAGCATTTT
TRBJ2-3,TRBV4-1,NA,CASSQDQGPDTQYF,TGCGCCAGCAGCCAAGACCAGGGCCCCGATACGCAGTATTTT
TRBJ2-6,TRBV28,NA,CASSLSRFTGANVLTF,TGTGCCAGCAGTTTATCCCGGTTCACTGGGGCCAACGTCCTGACTTTC
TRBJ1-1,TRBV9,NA,CASKIGRVTEAFF,TGTGCCAGCAAAATAGGGCGGGTGACTGAAGCTTTCTTT
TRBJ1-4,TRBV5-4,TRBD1,CASSFEGQGGEKLFF,TGTGCCAGCAGCTTCGAAGGACAGGGAGGGGAAAAACTGTTTTTT
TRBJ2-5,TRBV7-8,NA,CASSPRTRGGEETQYF,TGTGCCAGCAGCCCGCGTACCAGGGGAGGGGAAGAGACCCAGTACTTC
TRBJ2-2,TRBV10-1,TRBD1,CASGQGRDTGELFF,TGCGCCAGCGGACAGGGGAGGGACACCGGGGAGCTGTTTTTT
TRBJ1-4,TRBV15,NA,CATSSYGTPMGEKLFF,TGTGCCACCAGCAGTTACGGGACTCCTATGGGTGAAAAACTGTTTTTT
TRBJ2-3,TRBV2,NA,CASTLSPSTDTQYF,TGTGCCAGCACTCTAAGCCCTAGCACAGATACGCAGTATTTT
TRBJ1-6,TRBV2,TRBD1,CASGRETGASPLHF,TGTGCCAGCGGCAGAGAGACAGGGGCCTCACCCCTCCACTTT